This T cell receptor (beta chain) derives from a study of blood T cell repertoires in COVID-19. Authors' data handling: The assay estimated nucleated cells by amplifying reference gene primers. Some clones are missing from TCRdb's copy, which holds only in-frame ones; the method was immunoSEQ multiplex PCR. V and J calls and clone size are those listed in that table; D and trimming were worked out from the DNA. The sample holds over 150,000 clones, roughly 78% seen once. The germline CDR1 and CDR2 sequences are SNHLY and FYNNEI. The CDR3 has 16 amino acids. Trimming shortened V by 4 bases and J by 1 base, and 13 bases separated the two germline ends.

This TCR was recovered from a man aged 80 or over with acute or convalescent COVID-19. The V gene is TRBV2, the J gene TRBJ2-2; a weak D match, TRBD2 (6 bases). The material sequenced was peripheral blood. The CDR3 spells CASSAQQTRNTGELFF. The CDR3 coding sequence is TGTGCCAGCAGTGCACAACAGACTAGGAACACCGGGGAGCTGTTTTTT.